This T cell receptor (beta chain) was documented in a study of T cell repertoires in cytomegalovirus infection. TCRdb redid the calling of the reads with MiXCR, one entry per CDR3 protein. The sample has approximately 56,000 distinct CDR3 sequences, about 18% seen once. As to this clonotype: Antigen specificity is unknown.

Germline V gene sequence: CDR1 SGHNT, CDR2 YYREEE (reference sequence). V was shortened by 2 bases and J by 9 bases, with 6 bases between the two germline ends. The CDR3 is made up of 11 amino acids. The source was CD8+ T cells from cultured PBMCs, collected from culture after CMV antigen stimulation. The J gene is TRBJ2-1, the V gene TRBV5-4; D is undetermined. The clonotype originates from a human donor in good health (CMV status not recorded). Some clones in this sample may be carry-over from other donors' samples. CDR3 DNA sequence: TGTGCCAGCAGCTTTTCAGTTGAGCAGTTCTTC. Its translation: CASSFSVEQFF.